What follows are 15 T cell receptor beta chains derived from one specimen sequenced in a study of cytomegalovirus exposure and HLA in healthy donors. Use of 60 Vbeta and 13 Jbeta primers characterized the PCR. TCRdb's copy holds only in-frame clones and misses some; the assay was immunoSEQ multiplex PCR. Of about 150,000 clones listed, roughly 84% were seen once; the top ten hold around 2.6%. The sequencing input was PBMCs. These receptors were taken from a young man in good health and CMV-seropositive.

This rearrangement joins TRBV5-6 to TRBJ1-2; weak D call: TRBD1 (5 bases). The CDR3 spans 14 residues. CDR1 SGHDT and CDR2 YYEEEE come from the germline V gene. Trimming shortened V by 2 bases and J by 4 bases, and 12 bases separated the two germline ends. As DNA, the CDR3 is TGTGCCAGCAGCTTCTCGGCCGGGGGCTATGGCTACACCTTC. Translation gives CASSFSAGGYGYTF.

This rearrangement joins TRBV7-9 to TRBJ2-7; D not resolved. This CDR3 region has 15 residues. V dropped 4 bases and J dropped 7 bases, with 20 bases sitting between them. Germline values: CDR1 SEHNR, CDR2 FQNEAQ (reference sequence). CDR3 region: CASSSVPHGSGEQYF. Written as DNA, the CDR3 is TGTGCCAGCAGCTCGGTCCCTCATGGCTCGGGTGAGCAGTACTTC.

This chain connects TRBV9 to TRBJ2-7; 14 nucleotides align to TRBD2. The ends lost 4 bases at V and 7 bases at J; junction bases unmatched: 10. The V gene's germline CDR1 is SGDLS and CDR2 YYNGEE. The CDR3 length is 16 residues. In DNA, the CDR3 is TGTGCCAGCAGCCCTCCGGGACTAGCGGGAGTTTGGGAGCAGTACTTC. It codes for CASSPPGLAGVWEQYF.

The chain uses TRBV5-5 and TRBJ2-3, with D possibly TRBD2 on 5 matching bases. The CDR3 is made up of 17 amino acids. Trimming pared 0 bases from V and 6 bases from J, leaving 20 bases between. CDR1 and CDR2 from the germline V gene are SGHKS and YYEKEE (reference sequence). The CDR3 loop reads CASSLAASRRQWDTQYF. In DNA form, the CDR3 reads TGTGCCAGCAGCTTGGCAGCTAGCCGCCGGCAGTGGGATACGCAGTATTTT.

The gene calls are TRBV7-2 and TRBJ1-5; possibly TRBD1 for D (6 bases). This CDR3 is built from 15 residues. CDR1 is SGHTA and CDR2 is FQGNSA in the germline V gene. Trimming removed 3 bases at V and 4 bases at J, with 13 bases between. The CDR3 region has the DNA TGTGCCAGCAGCTTGACGACAGGCAATAATCAGCCCCAGCATTTT. As protein: CASSLTTGNNQPQHF.

This chain uses TRBV27 with TRBJ1-2, with 12 bases matching TRBD1. Trimming removed 3 bases from V and 6 bases from J; junction bases left unmatched: 14. The V gene's germline CDR1 is MNHEY and CDR2 SMNVEV (reference sequence). The CDR3 loop spans 18 amino acids. The CDR3 DNA is TGTGCCAGCAGTTTCAAACCCTACGGGACAGGGGGCGCACATGGCTACACCTTC. It encodes CASSFKPYGTGGAHGYTF.

In its sample, this clone was seen a few times. The V and J genes are TRBV13 and TRBJ1-3; D is uncertain. From germline, CDR1 is PRHDT and CDR2 FYEKMQ (reference sequence). The CDR3 totals 14 residues. Between the trimmed V and J ends, which lost 4 bases and 0 bases, there was a span of 7 bases. The CDR3 coding sequence is TGTGCCAGCAGCTGGCAGGTCTCTGGAAACACCATATATTTT. Its protein product is CASSWQVSGNTIYF. Full variable domain (remainder filled in from reference TRBV13 and TRBJ1-3): AAGVIQSPRHLIKEKRETATLKCYPIPRHDTVYWYQQGPGQDPQFLISFYEKMQSDKGSIPDRFSAQQFSDYHSELNMSSLELGDSALYFCASSWQVSGNTIYFGEGSWLTVV.

This clone was observed a single time. This sequence joins TRBV27 and TRBJ1-2; TRBD1 is a possible D gene (6 bases). The CDR3 extends over 15 amino acids. CDR1 MNHEY and CDR2 SMNVEV come from the germline V gene (reference sequence). V was pared by 2 bases and J by 1 base, with 11 bases between. CDR3 in amino acids: CASSLRQDDNYGYTF. CDR3 nucleotide sequence: TGTGCCAGCAGTTTACGACAGGACGATAACTATGGCTACACCTTC.

J is TRBJ2-1 and V is TRBV7-2, with 7 positions matching TRBD2. J gave up 3 bases and V 2 bases, and 10 bases lay outside the gene matches. Germline CDR1 SGHTA, CDR2 FQGNSA. This CDR3 has 17 residues. In nucleotides, the CDR3 is TGTGCCAGCAGCTTATCCCCTTCAAGCGGGGACTACAATGAGCAGTTCTTC. Amino acids: CASSLSPSSGDYNEQFF. The variable domain in full, completed from reference TRBV7-2 and TRBJ2-1, reads GAGVSQSPSNKVTEKGKDVELRCDPISGHTALYWYRQSLGQGLEFLIYFQGNSAPDKSGLPSDRFSAERTGGSVSTLTIQRTQQEDSAVYLCASSLSPSSGDYNEQFFGPGTRLTVL.

In this sample, this clone turned up once. The chain combines TRBV13 with TRBJ2-5; D possibly corresponds to TRBD2 (6 bases). TRBJ2-7 matches the DNA end more closely, so the J call is doubtful. The V gene's germline CDR1 is PRHDT and CDR2 FYEKMQ (reference sequence). CDR3 size: 14 residues. The CDR3 here is CASSSGTRGYEQYF. The CDR3 coding sequence is TGTGCCAGCAGCTCCGGGACGCGGGGCTACGAGCAGTACTTC.

This clone appeared once. J is TRBJ1-1 and V is TRBV6-5; tentative D call: TRBD1 (6 bases). The germline V gene has CDR1 MNHEY and CDR2 SVGAGI. The CDR3 extends over 14 amino acids. V was pared by 5 bases and J by 1 base, with 11 bases between. CDR3 nucleotides: TGTGCCAGCAGTAAGGACAGAAAGAACACTGAAGCTTTCTTT. Translated, it gives CASSKDRKNTEAFF.

This rearrangement joins TRBV6-4 to TRBJ1-3; 8 bases fit TRBD1. Germline V gene data show CDR1 as MRHNA and CDR2 as SNTAGT. The V and J ends lost 8 bases and 0 bases, in that order; junction bases with no gene match: 9. This CDR3 contains 16 residues. CDR3 in DNA: TGTGCCAGCTGCCTAGGAGGGACAGGCTCTGGAAACACCATATATTTT. Amino acid sequence: CASCLGGTGSGNTIYF.

The chain uses TRBV7-8 and TRBJ2-5, with D possibly matching TRBD1 (5 bases). V was pared by 2 bases and J by 0 bases, with 10 bases between. This CDR3 is built from 15 residues. CDR1 is SGHVS and CDR2 is FQNEAQ in the germline V gene. In DNA form, the CDR3 reads TGTGCCAGCAGCTTACAGGGCCTGTACCAAGAGACCCAGTACTTC. This codes for CASSLQGLYQETQYF.

J is TRBJ2-1 and V is TRBV10-3; 7 bases align to TRBD1. Germline V gives CDR1 ENHRY, CDR2 SYGVKD. V lost 0 bases and J lost 7; bases outside the gene matches: 12. CDR3 size: 17 residues. The CDR3 is CAISESIAGGLRNEQFF. The DNA of the CDR3 is TGTGCCATCAGTGAGTCGATCGCAGGGGGTCTGAGGAATGAGCAGTTCTTC.

This clone was seen only once. This chain links TRBV5-1 with TRBJ2-5; D may be TRBD2 (6 bases). The CDR3 length is 14 residues. The germline V gene has CDR1 SGHRS and CDR2 YFSETQ. Trimming left V 0 bases short and J 5 bases short, with 11 bases between. The CDR3 loop reads CASSLAKSGETQYF. The CDR3 DNA follows: TGCGCCAGCAGCTTGGCCAAGAGCGGGGAGACCCAGTACTTC.